This TCR beta chain was profiled in a study of T cell changes during pregnancy in multiple sclerosis. TCRdb's copy holds only in-frame clones and misses some; the assay was immunoSEQ multiplex PCR. The data show approximately 130,000 clones, with about 95% seen just once and 0.44% held by the top ten. This material consisted of peripheral blood, taken after pregnancy. The sequence was collected from a female donor with multiple sclerosis, enrolled in a pregnancy study.

CDR3 residues: CASSFSGTEAFF. Here the CDR3 DNA reads TGTGCCAGTAGTTTCTCAGGGACTGAAGCTTTCTTT. The chain links TRBV19 to TRBJ1-1; D may be TRBD1 (5 bases). Germline lookup yields CDR1 LNHDA and CDR2 SQIVND (reference sequence). The CDR3 spans 12 residues. V lost 5 bases to trimming and J lost 5 bases, with 9 bases between them.